This T cell receptor beta chain was documented in a study of T cell repertoires in cytomegalovirus infection. Study-level points and caveats: Of the TCR beta families, the public ones yielded a cumulative frequency that identified carriers of CMV plus the relevant HLA. Predominance within the ex vivo response was attributable to HLA-C-restricted CMV-specific TCR beta clonotypes.

TCRdb re-called the reads with MiXCR, one entry per CDR3 protein. The repertoire consists of about 180,000 distinct CDR3 sequences, with about a sixth occurring once and the leading ten covering approximately 25%. This clonotype was picked up a small number of times. Antigen specificity is unknown. The TCR comes from a human donor in good health (CMV status not recorded). Some clones in this sample may be carry-over from other donors' samples. The sequencing sample was made of CD8+ T cells from PBMCs.

CDR3 DNA sequence: TGTGCCAGCAGTCTAGGGACCGGGTTGAACACTGAAGCTTTCTTT. Its translation: CASSLGTGLNTEAFF. This sequence joins TRBV28 and TRBJ1-1; D may be TRBD1 (5 bases). Looked up from germline, CDR1 is MDHEN and CDR2 is SYDVKM. The CDR3 length is 15 residues. Deletions cut 5 bases from V and 0 bases from J, with 13 bases between.